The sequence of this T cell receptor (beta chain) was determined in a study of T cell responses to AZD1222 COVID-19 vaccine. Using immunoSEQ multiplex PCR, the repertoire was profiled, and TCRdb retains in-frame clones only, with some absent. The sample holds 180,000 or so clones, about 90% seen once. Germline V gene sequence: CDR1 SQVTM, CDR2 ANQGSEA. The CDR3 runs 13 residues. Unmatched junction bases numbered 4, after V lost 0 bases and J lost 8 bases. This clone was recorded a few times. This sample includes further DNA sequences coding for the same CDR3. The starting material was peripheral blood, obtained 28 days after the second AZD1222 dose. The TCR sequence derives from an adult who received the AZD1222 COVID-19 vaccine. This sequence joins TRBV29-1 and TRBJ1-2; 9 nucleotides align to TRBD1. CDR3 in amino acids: CSVEETGGRGYTF. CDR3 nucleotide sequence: TGCAGCGTTGAAGAAACAGGGGGCAGGGGCTACACCTTC.